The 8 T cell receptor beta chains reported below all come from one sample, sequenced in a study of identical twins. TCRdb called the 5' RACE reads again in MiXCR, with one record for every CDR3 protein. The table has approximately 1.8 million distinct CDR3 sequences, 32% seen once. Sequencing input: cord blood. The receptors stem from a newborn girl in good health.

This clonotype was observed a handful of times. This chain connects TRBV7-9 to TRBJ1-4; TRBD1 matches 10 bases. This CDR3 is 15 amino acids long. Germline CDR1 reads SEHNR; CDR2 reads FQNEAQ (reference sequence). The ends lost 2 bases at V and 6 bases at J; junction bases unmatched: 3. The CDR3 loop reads CASSLTGQGHEKLFF. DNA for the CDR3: TGTGCCAGCAGCTTAACGGGACAGGGGCATGAAAAACTGTTTTTT.

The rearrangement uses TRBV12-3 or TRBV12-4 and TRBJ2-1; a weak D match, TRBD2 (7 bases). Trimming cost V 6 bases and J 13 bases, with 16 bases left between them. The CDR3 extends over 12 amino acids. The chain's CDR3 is CASSKRTGGQFF. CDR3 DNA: TGTGCCAGCAGCAAAAGGACGGGGGGCCAGTTCTTC.

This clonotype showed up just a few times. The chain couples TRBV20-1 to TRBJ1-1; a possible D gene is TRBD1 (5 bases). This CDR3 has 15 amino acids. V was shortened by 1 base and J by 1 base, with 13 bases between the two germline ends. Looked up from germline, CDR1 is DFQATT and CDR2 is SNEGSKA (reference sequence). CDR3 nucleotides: TGCAGTGCTAGAGCGGAGGGGAACCCGAACACTGAAGCTTTCTTT. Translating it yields CSARAEGNPNTEAFF.

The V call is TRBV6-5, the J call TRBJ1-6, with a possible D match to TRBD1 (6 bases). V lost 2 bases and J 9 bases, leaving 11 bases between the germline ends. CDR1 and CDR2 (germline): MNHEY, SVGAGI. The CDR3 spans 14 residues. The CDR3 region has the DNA TGTGCCAGCAGTTACCTCGGGACATTTTCACCCCTCCACTTT. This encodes CASSYLGTFSPLHF.

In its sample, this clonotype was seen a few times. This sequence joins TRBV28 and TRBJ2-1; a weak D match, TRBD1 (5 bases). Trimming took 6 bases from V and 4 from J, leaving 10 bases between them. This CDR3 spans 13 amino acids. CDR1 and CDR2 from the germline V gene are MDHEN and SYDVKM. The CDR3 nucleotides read TGTGCCAGCAGGGAGACAGATTACAATGAGCAGTTCTTC. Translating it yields CASRETDYNEQFF.

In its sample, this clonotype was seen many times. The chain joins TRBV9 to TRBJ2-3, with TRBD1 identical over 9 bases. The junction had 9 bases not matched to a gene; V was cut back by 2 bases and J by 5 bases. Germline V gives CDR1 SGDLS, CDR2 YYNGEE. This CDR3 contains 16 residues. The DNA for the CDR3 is TGTGCCAGCAGCGTTCGACAGGGGGAGAATGTAGATACGCAGTATTTT. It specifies CASSVRQGENVDTQYF.

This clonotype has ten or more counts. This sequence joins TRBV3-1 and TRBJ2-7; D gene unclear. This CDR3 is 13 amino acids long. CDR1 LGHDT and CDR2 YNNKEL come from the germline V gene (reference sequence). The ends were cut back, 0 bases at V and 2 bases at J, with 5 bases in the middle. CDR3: CASSQEGAYEQYF. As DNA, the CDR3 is TGTGCCAGCAGCCAAGAGGGCGCCTACGAGCAGTACTTC.

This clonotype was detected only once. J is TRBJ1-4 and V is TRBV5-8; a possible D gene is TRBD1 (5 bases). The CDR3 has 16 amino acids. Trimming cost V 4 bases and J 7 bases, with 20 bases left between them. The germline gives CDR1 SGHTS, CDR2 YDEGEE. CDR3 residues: CASSVGDGTMGEKLFF. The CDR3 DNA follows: TGTGCCAGCAGCGTTGGGGATGGGACTATGGGTGAAAAACTGTTTTTT.